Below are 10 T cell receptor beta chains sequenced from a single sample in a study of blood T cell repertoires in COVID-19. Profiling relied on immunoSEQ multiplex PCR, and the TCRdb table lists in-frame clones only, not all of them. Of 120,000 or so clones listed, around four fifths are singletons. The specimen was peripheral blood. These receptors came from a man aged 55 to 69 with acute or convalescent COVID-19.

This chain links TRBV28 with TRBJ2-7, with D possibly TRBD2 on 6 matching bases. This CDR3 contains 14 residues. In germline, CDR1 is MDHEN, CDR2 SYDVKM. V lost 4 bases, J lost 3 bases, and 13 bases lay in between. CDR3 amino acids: CASSSRDWDYEQYF. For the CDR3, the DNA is TGTGCCAGCAGTTCCCGGGACTGGGACTACGAGCAGTACTTC.

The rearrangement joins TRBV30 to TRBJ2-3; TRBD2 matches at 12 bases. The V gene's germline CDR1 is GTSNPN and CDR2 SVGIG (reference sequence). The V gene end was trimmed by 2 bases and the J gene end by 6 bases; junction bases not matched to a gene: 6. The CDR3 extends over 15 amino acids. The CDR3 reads CAWSFASGGVDTQYF. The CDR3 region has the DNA TGTGCCTGGAGTTTTGCTAGCGGGGGGGTGGATACGCAGTATTTT.

The CDR3 is CASSLSFQRDRYEQYF. Here the CDR3 DNA reads TGTGCCAGCAGCTTAAGCTTCCAGCGGGACCGTTACGAGCAGTACTTC. The chain combines TRBV11-2 with TRBJ2-7, with 7 bases fitting TRBD2. CDR1 is SGHAT and CDR2 is FQNNGV in the germline V gene. Trimming removed 2 bases from V and 4 bases from J; junction bases left unmatched: 11. The CDR3 has 16 residues.

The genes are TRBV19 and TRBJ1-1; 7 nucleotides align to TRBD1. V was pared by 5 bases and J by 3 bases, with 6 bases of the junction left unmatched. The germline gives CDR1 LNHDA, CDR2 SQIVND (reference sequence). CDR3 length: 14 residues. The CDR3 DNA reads TGTGCCAGTAGTCCTAGGGACAGTTACACTGAAGCTTTCTTT. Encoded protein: CASSPRDSYTEAFF. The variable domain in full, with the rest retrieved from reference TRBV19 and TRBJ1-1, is DGGITQSPKYLFRKEGQNVTLSCEQNLNHDAMYWYRQDPGQGLRLIYYSQIVNDFQKGDIAEGYSVSREKKESFPLTVTSAQKNPTAFYLCASSPRDSYTEAFFGQGTRLTVV.

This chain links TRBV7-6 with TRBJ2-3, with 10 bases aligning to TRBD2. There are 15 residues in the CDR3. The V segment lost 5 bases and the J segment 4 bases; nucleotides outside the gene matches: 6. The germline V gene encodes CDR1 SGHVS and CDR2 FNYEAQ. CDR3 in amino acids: CASSRGLASPDTQYF. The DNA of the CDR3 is TGTGCCAGCAGCCGGGGACTAGCGTCACCAGATACGCAGTATTTT.

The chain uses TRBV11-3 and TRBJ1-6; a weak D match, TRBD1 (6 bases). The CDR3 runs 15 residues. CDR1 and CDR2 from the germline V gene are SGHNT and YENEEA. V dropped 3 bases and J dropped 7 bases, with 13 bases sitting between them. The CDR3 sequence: CASSFRGRGNSPLHF. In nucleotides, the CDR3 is TGTGCCAGCAGCTTCAGGGGTAGGGGGAATTCACCCCTCCACTTT.

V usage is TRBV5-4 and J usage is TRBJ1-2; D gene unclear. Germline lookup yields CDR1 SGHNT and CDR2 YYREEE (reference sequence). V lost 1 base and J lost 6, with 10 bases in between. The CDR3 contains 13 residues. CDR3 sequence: CASSLTGVNGYTF. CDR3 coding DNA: TGTGCCAGCAGCTTGACCGGGGTTAATGGCTACACCTTC.

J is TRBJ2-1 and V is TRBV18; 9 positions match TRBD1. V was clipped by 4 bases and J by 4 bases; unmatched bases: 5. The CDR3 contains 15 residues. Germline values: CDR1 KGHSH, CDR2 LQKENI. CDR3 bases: TGTGCCAGCTCACGGGGACAGGGCAAATACAATGAGCAGTTCTTC. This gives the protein CASSRGQGKYNEQFF.

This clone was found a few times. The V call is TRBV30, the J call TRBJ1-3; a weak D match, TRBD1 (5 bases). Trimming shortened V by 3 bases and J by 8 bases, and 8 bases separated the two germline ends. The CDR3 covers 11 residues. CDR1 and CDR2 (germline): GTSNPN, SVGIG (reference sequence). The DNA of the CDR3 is TGTGCCTGGAGAGGCAGGGACACCATATATTTT. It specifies CAWRGRDTIYF.

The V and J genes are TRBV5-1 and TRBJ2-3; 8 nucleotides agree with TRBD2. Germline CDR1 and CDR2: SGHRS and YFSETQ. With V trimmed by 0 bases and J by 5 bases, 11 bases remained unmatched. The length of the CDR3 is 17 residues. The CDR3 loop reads CASSLGASGGGRDTQYF. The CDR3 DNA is TGCGCCAGCAGCTTGGGAGCGTCGGGCGGGGGGCGAGATACGCAGTATTTT.